The following is a TCR beta chain sequence with its context. Each participant's cohort was designated according to participant-reported clinical history. These data originate in a study of blood T cell repertoires in COVID-19. For the study at large: Material from acute and convalescent COVID-19 was sourced from the United States, Italy and Spain. In each case, the material was cDNA or gDNA derived from T cells, B-cell-depleted T cells, or PBMCs.

Study processing details: Quantification of nucleated cells was approximated via reference gene primer amplification. Data came from immunoSEQ multiplex PCR; TCRdb stores just in-frame clones and leaves some out. For V, J and clone size, that table is used; D and trimming come from the DNA. The table lists about 220,000 clones, about 79% of them singletons, with around 3.4% in the top ten. V was pared by 3 bases and J by 3 bases, with 5 bases of the junction left unmatched. The germline CDR1 and CDR2 sequences are SGHTA and FQGNSA. This CDR3 is built from 15 residues. The receptor was derived from a woman aged 55-75 years who had recovered from COVID-19. Sequences were obtained from PBMCs or T cells enriched from blood (not recorded which). This chain links TRBV7-2 with TRBJ1-5, with TRBD1 identical over 7 bases. The CDR3 sequence: CASSFGQAYNQPQHF. CDR3 coding DNA: TGTGCCAGCAGCTTCGGACAGGCTTACAATCAGCCCCAGCATTTT.